This entry features one T cell receptor beta chain sequence. Its specificity is not known. PCR employed 60 Vbeta and 13 Jbeta primers. Libraries were prepared by immunoSEQ multiplex PCR; TCRdb keeps only in-frame clonotypes and omits some of them. The sample holds 90,000 to 150,000 clones, roughly four fifths seen once. This entry belongs to a study of cytomegalovirus exposure and HLA in healthy donors. Among the donors, all were healthy bone marrow donors. Study results and caveats: Most TCR sequences were uncommon, yet certain public TCRs appeared in many donors.

The sequence derives from a woman in her 30s in good health and CMV-seropositive. The sequenced sample was PBMCs.

DNA for the CDR3: TGTGCCAGCAGGACCACCGGAAGGGGAACCGGGGAGCTGTTTTTT. Protein: CASRTTGRGTGELFF. The V gene is TRBV5-6, the J gene TRBJ2-2; the D gene is possibly TRBD1 (5 bases). V was pared by 5 bases and J by 5 bases, with 16 bases between. CDR3 size: 15 residues. Germline CDR1 is SGHDT and CDR2 is YYEEEE.